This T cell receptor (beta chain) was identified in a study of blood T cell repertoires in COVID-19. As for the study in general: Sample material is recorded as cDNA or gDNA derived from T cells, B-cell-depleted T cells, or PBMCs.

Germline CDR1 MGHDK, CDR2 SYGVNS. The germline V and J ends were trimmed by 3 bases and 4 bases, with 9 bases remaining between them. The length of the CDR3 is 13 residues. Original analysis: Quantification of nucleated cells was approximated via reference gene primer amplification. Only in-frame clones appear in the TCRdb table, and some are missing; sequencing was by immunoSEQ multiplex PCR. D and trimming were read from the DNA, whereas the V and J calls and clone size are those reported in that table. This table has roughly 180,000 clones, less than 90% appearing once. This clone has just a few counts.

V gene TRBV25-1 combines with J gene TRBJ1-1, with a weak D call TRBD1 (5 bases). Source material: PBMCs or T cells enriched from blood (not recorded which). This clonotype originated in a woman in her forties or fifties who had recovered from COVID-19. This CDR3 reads CASSEWGGTEAFF. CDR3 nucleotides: TGTGCCAGCAGTGAGTGGGGGGGCACTGAAGCTTTCTTT.